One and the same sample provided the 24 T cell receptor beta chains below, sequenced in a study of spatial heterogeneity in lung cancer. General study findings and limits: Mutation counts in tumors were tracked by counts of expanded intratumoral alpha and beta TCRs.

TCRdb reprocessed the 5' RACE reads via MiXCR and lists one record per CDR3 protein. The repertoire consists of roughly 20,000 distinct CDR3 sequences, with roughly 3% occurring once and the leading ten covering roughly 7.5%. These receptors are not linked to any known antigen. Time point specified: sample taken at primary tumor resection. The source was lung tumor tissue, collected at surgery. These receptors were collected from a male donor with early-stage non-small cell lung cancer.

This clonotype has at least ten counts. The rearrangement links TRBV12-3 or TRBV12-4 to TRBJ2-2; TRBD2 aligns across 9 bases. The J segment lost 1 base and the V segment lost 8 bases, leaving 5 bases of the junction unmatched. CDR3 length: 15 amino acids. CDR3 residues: CASQPTSGNTGELFF. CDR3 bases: TGTGCCAGCCAGCCGACTAGCGGGAACACCGGGGAGCTGTTTTTT.

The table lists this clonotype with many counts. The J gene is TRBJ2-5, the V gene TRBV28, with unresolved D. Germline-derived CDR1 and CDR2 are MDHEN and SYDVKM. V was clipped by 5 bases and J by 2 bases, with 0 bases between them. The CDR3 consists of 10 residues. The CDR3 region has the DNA TGTGCCAGCAGTCAAGAGACCCAGTACTTC. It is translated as CASSQETQYF.

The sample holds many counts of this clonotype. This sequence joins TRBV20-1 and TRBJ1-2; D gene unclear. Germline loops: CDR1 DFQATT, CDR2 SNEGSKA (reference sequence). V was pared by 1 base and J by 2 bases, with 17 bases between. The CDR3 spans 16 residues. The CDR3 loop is CSARAGLEGTNYGYTF. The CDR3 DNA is TGCAGTGCTAGAGCAGGACTCGAGGGAACGAACTATGGCTACACCTTC.

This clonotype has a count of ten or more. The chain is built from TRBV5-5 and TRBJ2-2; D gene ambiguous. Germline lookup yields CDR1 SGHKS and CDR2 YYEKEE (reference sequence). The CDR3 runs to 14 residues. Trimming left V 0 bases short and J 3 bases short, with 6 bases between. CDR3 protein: CASSLVQDTGELFF. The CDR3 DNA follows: TGTGCCAGCAGCTTGGTACAAGACACCGGGGAGCTGTTTTTT.

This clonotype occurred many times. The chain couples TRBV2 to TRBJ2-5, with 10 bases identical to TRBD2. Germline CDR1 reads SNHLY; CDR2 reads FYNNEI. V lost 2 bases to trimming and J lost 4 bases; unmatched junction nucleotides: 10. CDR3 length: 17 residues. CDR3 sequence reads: CASSELRLAGLGETQYF. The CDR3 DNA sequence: TGTGCCAGCAGTGAACTCCGACTAGCGGGCCTCGGAGAGACCCAGTACTTC. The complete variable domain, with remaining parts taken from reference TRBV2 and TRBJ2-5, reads EPEVTQTPSHQVTQMGQEVILRCVPISNHLYFYWYRQILGQKVEFLVSFYNNEISEKSEIFDDQFSVERPDGSNFTLKIRSTKLEDSAMYFCASSELRLAGLGETQYFGPGTRLLVL.

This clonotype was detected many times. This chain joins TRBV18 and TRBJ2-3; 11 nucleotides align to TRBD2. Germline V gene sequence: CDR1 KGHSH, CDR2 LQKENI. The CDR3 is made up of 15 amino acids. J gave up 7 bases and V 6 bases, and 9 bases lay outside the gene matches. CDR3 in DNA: TGTGCCAGCTCGGCTACTAGCGGGAGCGACCATACGCAGTATTTT. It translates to CASSATSGSDHTQYF.

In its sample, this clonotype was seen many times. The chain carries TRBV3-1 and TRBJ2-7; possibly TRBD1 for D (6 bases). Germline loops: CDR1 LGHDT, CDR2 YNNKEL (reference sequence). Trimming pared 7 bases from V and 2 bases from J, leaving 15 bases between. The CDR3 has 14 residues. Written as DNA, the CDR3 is TGTGCCAGCACCGCATCCGGGACAACCTACGAGCAGTACTTC. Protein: CASTASGTTYEQYF.

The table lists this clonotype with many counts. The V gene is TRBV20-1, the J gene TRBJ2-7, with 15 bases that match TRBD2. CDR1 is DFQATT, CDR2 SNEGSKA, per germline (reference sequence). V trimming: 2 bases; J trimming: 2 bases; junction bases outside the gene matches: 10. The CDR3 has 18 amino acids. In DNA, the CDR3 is TGCAGTGCTAGACCGCCGGGACTAGCGGGAGGAACGACCTACGAGCAGTACTTC. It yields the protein CSARPPGLAGGTTYEQYF.

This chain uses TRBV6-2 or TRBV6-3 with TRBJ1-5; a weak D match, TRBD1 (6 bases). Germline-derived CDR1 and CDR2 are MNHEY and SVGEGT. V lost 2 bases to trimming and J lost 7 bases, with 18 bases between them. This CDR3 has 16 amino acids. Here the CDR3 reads CASSYPGIPGEQPQHF. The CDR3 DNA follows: TGTGCCAGCAGTTACCCCGGCATCCCAGGGGAACAGCCCCAGCATTTT.

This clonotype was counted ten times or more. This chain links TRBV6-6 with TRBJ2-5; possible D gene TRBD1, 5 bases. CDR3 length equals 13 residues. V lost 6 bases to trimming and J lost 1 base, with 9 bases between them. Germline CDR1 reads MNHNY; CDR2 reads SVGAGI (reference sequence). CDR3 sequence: CASSRQPQETQYF. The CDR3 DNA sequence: TGTGCCAGCAGCCGACAGCCCCAAGAGACCCAGTACTTC.

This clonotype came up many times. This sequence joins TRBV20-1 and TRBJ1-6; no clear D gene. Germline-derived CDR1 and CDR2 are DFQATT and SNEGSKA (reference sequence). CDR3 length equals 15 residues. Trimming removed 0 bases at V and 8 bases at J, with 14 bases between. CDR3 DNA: TGCAGTGCTAGAGACCCCGGAGGTGGGGATTCACCCCTCCACTTT. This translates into CSARDPGGGDSPLHF.

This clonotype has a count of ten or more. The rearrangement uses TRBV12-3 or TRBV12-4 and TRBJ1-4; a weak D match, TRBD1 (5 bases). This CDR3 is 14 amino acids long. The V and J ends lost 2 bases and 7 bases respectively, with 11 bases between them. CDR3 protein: CASSLQGGGEKLFF. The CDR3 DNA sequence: TGTGCCAGCAGTTTACAGGGCGGGGGTGAAAAACTGTTTTTT.

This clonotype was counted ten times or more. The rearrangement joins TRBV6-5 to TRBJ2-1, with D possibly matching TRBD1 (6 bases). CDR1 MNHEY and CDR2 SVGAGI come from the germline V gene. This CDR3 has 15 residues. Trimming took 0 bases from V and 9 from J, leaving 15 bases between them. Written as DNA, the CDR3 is TGTGCCAGCAGTTACTCGGGGCCAGGGGTGGGTGAGCAGTTCTTC. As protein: CASSYSGPGVGEQFF.

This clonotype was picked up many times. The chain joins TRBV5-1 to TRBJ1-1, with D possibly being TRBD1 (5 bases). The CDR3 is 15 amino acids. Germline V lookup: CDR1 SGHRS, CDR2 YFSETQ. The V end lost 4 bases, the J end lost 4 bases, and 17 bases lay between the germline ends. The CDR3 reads CASSRQTAEGTEAFF. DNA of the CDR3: TGCGCCAGCAGCAGGCAGACAGCTGAGGGCACTGAAGCTTTCTTT.

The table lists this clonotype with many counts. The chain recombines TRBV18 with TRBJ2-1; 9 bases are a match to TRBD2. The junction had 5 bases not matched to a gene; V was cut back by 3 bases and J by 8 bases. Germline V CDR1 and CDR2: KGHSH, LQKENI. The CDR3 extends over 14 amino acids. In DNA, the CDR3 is TGTGCCAGCTCACCGGATAGCGGGAGCTATGAGCAGTTCTTC. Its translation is CASSPDSGSYEQFF.

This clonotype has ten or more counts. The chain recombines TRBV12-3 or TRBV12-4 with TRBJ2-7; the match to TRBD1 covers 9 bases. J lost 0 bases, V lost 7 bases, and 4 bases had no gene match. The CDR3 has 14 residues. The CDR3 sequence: CASTWDRDSYEQYF. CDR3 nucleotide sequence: TGTGCCAGCACCTGGGACAGGGACTCCTACGAGCAGTACTTC.

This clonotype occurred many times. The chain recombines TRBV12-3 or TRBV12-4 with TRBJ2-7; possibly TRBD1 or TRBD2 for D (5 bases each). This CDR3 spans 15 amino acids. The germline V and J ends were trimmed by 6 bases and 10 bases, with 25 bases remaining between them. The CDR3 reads CASSPASPGPEKQYF. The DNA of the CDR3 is TGTGCCAGCAGCCCCGCGTCCCCGGGACCTGAAAAACAGTACTTC.

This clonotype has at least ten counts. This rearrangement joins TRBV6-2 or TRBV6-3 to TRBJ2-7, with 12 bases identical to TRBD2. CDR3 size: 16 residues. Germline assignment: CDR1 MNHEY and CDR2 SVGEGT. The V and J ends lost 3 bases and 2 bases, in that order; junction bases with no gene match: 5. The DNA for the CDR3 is TGTGCCAGCAGTTATTCGAGACTAGCGGGGGCCTACGAGCAGTACTTC. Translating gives CASSYSRLAGAYEQYF.

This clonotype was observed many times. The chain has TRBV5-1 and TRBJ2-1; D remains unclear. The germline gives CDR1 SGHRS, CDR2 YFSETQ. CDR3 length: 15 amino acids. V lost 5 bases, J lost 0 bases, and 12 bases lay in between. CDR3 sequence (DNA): TGCGCCAGCAGTTTGCCTACCATCTCCTACAATGAGCAGTTCTTC. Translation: CASSLPTISYNEQFF. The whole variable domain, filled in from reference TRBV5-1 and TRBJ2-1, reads KAGVTQTPRYLIKTRGQQVTLSCSPISGHRSVSWYQQTPGQGLQFLFEYFSETQRNKGNFPGRFSGRQFSNSRSEMNVSTLELGDSALYLCASSLPTISYNEQFFGPGTRLTVL.

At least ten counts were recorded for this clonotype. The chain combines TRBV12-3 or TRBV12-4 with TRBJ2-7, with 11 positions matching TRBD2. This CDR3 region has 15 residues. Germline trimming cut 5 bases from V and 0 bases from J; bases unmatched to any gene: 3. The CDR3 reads CASSPTSGSSYEQYF. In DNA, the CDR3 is TGTGCCAGCAGTCCAACTAGCGGGAGCTCCTACGAGCAGTACTTC.

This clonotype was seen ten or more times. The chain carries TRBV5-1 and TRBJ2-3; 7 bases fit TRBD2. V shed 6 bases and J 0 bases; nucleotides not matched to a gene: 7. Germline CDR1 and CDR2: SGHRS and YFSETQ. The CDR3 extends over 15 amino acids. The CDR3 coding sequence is TGCGCCAGCATGAAGCGGGGTAGTAGCACAGATACGCAGTATTTT. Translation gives CASMKRGSSTDTQYF.

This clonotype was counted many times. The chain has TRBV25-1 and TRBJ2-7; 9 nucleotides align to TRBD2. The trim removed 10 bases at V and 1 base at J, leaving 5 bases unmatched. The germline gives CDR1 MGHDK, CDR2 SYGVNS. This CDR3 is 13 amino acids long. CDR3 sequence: CATRLADSYEQYF. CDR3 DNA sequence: TGTGCCACAAGACTAGCGGATTCCTACGAGCAGTACTTC.

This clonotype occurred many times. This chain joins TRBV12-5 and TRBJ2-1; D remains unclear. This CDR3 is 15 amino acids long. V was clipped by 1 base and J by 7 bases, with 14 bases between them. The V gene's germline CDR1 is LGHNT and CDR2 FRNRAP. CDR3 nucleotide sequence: TGTGCTAGTGGTTTGGGAAACAGACAACTTAATGAGCAGTTCTTC. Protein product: CASGLGNRQLNEQFF.

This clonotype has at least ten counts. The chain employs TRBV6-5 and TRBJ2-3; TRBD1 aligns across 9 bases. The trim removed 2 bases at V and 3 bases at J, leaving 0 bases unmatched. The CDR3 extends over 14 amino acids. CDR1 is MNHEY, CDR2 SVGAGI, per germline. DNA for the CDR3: TGTGCCAGCAGTTACGGACAGGGGACAGATACGCAGTATTTT. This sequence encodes CASSYGQGTDTQYF.